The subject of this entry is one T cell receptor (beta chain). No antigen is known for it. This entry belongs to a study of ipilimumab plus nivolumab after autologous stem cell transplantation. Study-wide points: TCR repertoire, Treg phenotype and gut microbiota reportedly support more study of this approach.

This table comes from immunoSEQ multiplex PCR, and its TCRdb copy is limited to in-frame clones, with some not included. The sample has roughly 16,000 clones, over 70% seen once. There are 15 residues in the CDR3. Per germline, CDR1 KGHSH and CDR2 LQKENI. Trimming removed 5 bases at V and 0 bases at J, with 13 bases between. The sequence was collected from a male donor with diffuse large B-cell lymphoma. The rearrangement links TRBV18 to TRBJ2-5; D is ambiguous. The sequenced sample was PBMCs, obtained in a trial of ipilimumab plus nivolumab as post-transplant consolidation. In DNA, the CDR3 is TGTGCCAGCTCATCCGGGTTAAGGAACCAAGAGACCCAGTACTTC. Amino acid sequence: CASSSGLRNQETQYF.